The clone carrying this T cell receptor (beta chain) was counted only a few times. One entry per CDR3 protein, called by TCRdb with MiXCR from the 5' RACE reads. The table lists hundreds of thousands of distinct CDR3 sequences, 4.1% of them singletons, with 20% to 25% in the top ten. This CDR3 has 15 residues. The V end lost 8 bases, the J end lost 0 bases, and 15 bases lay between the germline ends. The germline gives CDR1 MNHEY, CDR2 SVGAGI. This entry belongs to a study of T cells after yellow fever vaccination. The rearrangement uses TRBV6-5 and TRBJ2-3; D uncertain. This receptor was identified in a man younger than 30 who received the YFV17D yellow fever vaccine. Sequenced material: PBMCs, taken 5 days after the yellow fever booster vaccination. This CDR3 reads CASRKTRASTDTQYF. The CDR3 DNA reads TGTGCCAGCCGTAAGACAAGGGCGAGCACAGATACGCAGTATTTT.